This TCR beta chain was captured by sequencing in a study of shared clonotypes between healthy human individuals (dated by TCRdb to about 2020). Regarding the research as a whole: The cohort included a few men and a couple of women between 18 and 49 years of age. Per donor, three plates each were used for CD4 naive and CD4 memory, two for CD8 naive, and one for CD8 memory. The study deeply sequenced blood TCR repertoires of 5 or 6 healthy adults to estimate repertoire size and the extent of clonotype sharing between individuals. To increase sequencing depth and limit assay-specific biases, different laboratories used diverse techniques to prepare libraries and sequence TCR repertoires. Leukapheresis yielded between about 0.9 and 9.5 billion PBMCs per donor. Results the study describes overall, beyond this receptor: The genetic and exposure-history diversity represented was limited by the small number of donors. Sharing across several donors was observed for around 5% of naive CD4, less than 4% of naive CD8, about 2.3% of memory CD4, and 0.4% of memory CD8 clonotypes. Pairwise subsampling led to the expectation that sequencing depth would affect the degree of clonotype sharing among donors. Even with the large sequencing depth, rarefaction of the sorted-subset datasets indicated that sequencing was incomplete. Naive subsets generally had larger estimated clonotype richness than memory subsets did. Only blood was sampled, and tissue TCR repertoires likely differ from those in blood. Clonotypes shared by all four sorted-subset donors showed higher generation probabilities than non-shared clonotypes.

TCR CDR3 regions were amplified from genomic DNA by multiplex PCR using the deep immunoSEQ assay. Genomic DNA extracted from each cell subset was distributed evenly over all wells of several immunoSEQ 96-well plates, and each plate served as one replicate. For sorted subsets, around 0.2 ug of genomic DNA, equivalent to around 31,000 T cell genomes, went into each replicate PCR. Purified libraries were measured with a Qubit 3.0 fluorometer, size-checked on a Bioanalyzer 2100, and measured again with the KAPA Library Quantification kit. A separate single-read 150-cycle Illumina NextSeq 550 flow cell was used to sequence each immunoSEQ 96-well plate. In the source study's methods: The immunoSEQ output contained only junctional sequences without quality scores, so filtering could not match that applied to full-length reads. Sequences were annotated with PyIR, a Python wrapper for IgBLAST v1.9, using IMGT germline references to assign V/J genes and CDR3. Any read was removed if the V/J assignment was weak (E-value above 1e-6), the CDR3 was missing, or the read contained stop codons, out-of-frame junctions, or ambiguous translated residues. V3J clonotypes were defined as sequences sharing an identical inferred V gene, J gene, and CDR3 amino acid sequence. The percentage overlap between two repertoires was calculated by dividing the number of shared unique clonotypes by the size of the smaller repertoire. RTK rarefaction, the Chao1 estimator, and Recon v2.1 estimates of unobserved clonotypes were used to assess repertoire richness. OLGA was used to compute generation probabilities for all TCRbeta clonotypes that the gDNA method yielded from a handful of donors. TCRdb took this table from immuneACCESS and kept in-frame rearrangements with V and J called. Such tables lack part of the clones; where checked against another copy, unresolved V genes explain under half of the gap, and the rest is unexplained. D and trimming come from the DNA, and the V and J calls and clone size come from that table. The sample profile shows 2 million to 3 million clones; approximately 94% of them were found once. Clones ranked in the top ten supply about 0.39% of the sample.

A note on this clone: No cognate antigen has been identified for it. Base qualities are missing; no much larger clone stands one base away.

The donors were healthy, HIV-negative adults with no recently reported acute infections or vaccinations. Every donor was a Caucasian adult residing in Nashville, Tennessee, USA. CD4+ T cells were enriched through magnetic negative selection, after which naive cells were positively selected on CD45RA and the remaining negative fraction served as the memory subset. Blood was collected by leukapheresis, and PBMCs were isolated by Ficoll-Histopaque density gradient centrifugation and then cryopreserved in liquid nitrogen vapor phase. Purity and quantity of every magnetically sorted T cell population were checked by analytical flow cytometry. Each sorted fraction had its genomic DNA isolated and then quantified by UV absorbance on a Nanodrop 2000c. CDR1 and CDR2 were assigned from the germline V gene as MDHEN and SYDVKM. The CDR3 has 16 amino acids, counting the end cysteine and phenylalanine. Only the CDR3 DNA is retained, 48 bases long and in frame from the first base. Clipping removes 2 bases from V and 4 bases from J, with 7 as the unmatched junction base count.

The sequenced material came from naive CD4+ T cells from PBMCs. The cell subset or site tag for this specimen amounts to: CD45RA+ positively selected. The rearrangement combines TRBV28 with TRBJ2-1, with 8 bases aligning to TRBD1. This TCR came from a man younger than 35 in good health. Some clones in this sample may be carry-over from other donors' samples. The CDR3 protein: CASSLPGGAIYNEQFF. The DNA sequence follows: TGTGCCAGCAGTTTACCAGGGGGCGCGATTTACAATGAGCAGTTCTTC.